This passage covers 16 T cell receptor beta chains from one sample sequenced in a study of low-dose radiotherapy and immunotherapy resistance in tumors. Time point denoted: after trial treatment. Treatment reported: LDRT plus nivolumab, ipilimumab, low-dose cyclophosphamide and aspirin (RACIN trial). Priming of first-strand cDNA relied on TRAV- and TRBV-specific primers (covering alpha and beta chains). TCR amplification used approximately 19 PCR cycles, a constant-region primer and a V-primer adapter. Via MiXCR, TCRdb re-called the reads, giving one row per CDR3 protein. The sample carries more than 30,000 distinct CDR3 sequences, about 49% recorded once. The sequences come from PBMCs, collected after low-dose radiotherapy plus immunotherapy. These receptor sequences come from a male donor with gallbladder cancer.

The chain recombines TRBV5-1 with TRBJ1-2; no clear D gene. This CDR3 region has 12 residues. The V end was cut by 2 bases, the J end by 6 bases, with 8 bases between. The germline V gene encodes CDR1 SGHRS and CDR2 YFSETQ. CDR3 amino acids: CASSFDGDGYTF. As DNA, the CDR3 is TGCGCCAGCAGCTTTGATGGTGATGGCTACACCTTC.

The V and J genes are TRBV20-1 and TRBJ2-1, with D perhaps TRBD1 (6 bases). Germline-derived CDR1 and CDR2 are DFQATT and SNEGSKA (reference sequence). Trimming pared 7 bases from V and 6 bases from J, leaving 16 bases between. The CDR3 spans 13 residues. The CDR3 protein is CSGLGAGLNEQFF. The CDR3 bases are TGCAGTGGATTGGGGGCAGGGCTCAATGAGCAGTTCTTC.

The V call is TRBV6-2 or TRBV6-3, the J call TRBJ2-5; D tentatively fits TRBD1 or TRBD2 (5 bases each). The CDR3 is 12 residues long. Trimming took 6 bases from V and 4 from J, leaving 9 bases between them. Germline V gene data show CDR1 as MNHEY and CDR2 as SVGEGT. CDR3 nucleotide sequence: TGTGCCAGCAGGGGTGGGGGAGAGACCCAGTACTTC. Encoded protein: CASRGGGETQYF.

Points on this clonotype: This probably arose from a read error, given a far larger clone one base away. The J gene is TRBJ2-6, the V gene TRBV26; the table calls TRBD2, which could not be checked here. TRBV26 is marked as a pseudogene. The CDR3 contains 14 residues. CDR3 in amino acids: CASSLAAGANILTF. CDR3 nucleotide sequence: TGTGCCAGCAGTCTAGCGGCTGGGGCCAACATCCTGACTTTC.

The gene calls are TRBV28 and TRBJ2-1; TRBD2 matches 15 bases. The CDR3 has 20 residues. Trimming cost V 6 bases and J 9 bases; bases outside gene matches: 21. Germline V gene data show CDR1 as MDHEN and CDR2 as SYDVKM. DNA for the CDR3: TGTGCCAGCAGCCTTCACGGGACTAGCGGGAGGATTGTCGGGTTCGGTGAGCAGTTCTTC. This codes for CASSLHGTSGRIVGFGEQFF.

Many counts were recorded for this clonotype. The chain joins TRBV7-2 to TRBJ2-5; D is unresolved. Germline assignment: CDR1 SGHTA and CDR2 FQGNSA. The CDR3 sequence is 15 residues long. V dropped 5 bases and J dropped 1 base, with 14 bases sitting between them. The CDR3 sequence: CASSIVLVPQETQYF. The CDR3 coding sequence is TGTGCCAGCAGCATCGTACTTGTGCCCCAAGAGACCCAGTACTTC.

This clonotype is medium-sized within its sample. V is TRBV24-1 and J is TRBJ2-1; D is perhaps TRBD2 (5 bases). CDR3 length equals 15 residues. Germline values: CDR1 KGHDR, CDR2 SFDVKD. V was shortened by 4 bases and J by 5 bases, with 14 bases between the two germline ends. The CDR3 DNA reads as TGTGCCACCAGTGACCCGTGGACGGGAAACAATGAGCAGTTCTTC. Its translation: CATSDPWTGNNEQFF.

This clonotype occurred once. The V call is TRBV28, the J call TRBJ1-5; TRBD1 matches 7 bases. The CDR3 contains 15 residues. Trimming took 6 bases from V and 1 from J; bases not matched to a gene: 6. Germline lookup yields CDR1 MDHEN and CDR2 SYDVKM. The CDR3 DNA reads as TGTGCCAGCAGAGATACAGGGGCGAGCAATCAGCCCCAGCATTTT. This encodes CASRDTGASNQPQHF.

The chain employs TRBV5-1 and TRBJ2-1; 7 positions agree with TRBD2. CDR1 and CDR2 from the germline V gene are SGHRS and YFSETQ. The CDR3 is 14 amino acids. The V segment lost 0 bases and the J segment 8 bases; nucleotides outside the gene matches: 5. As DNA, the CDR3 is TGCGCCAGCAGCTTGGGACTAGCATCTGATGAGCAGTTCTTC. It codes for CASSLGLASDEQFF.

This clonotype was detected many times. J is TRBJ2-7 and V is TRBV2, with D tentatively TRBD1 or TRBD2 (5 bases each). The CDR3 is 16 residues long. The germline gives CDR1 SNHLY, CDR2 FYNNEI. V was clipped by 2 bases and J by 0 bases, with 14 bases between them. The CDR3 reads CASSEIGGISSYEQYF. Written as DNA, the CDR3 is TGTGCCAGCAGTGAAATTGGGGGAATAAGCTCCTACGAGCAGTACTTC.

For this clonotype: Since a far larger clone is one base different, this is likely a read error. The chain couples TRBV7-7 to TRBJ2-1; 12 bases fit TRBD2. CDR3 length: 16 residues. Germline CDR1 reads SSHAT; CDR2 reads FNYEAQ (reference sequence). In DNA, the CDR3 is TGTACCAGCAGCACCACAGGACTAGCGGGAACCAATGAGCAGTTCTTC. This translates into CTSSTTGLAGTNEQFF.

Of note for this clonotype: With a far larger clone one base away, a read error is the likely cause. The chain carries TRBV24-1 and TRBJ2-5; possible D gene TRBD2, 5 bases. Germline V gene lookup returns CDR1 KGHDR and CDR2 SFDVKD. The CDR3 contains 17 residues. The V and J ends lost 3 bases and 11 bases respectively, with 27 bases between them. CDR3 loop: CATSDTTGVGAYNEQYF. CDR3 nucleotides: TGTGCCACCAGTGATACGACCGGGGTGGGCGCCTACAATGAGCAGTACTTC.

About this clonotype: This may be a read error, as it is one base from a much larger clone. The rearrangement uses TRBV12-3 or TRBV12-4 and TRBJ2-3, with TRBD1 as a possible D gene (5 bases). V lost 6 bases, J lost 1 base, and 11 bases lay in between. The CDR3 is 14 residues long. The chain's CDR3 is CASSRAGRTDTQYF. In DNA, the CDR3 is TGTGCCAGCAGCCGGGCAGGGCGCACAGATACGCAGTATTTT.

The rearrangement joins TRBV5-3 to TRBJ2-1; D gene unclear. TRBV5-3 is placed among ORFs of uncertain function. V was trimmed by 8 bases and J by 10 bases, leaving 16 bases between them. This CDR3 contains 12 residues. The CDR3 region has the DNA TGTGCCAGCAGCGTTAGGGTCAGGGAGCAGTTCTTC. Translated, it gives CASSVRVREQFF.

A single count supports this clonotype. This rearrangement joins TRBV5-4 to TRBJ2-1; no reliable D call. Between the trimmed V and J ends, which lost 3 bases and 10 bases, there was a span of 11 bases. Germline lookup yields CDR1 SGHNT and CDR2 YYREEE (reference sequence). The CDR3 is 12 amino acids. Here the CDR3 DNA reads TGTGCCAGCAGCTCCGCCGGGTACGAGCAGTTCTTC. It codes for CASSSAGYEQFF.

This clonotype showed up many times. The CDR3 protein is CASSIVLGLAKNIQYF. DNA for the CDR3: TGTGCCAGTAGTATAGTACTGGGCCTAGCCAAAAACATTCAGTACTTC. The rearrangement uses TRBV19 and TRBJ2-4; D not resolved. The CDR3 sequence is 16 residues long. Deletions cut 1 base from V and 0 bases from J, with 10 bases between. Germline values: CDR1 LNHDA, CDR2 SQIVND (reference sequence). Supplemented by reference TRBV19 and TRBJ2-4, the full variable domain reads DGGITQSPKYLFRKEGQNVTLSCEQNLNHDAMYWYRQDPGQGLRLIYYSQIVNDFQKGDIAEGYSVSREKKESFPLTVTSAQKNPTAFYLCASSIVLGLAKNIQYFGAGTRLSVL.